The 2 T cell receptor beta chains below were found in one sample sequenced in a study of blood T cell repertoires in COVID-19. Measured with immunoSEQ multiplex PCR; TCRdb has only the in-frame clones, and not every one. Among around 250,000 clones listed, nearly 90% were seen once. Input material: peripheral blood. All receptors come from a woman aged 40 to 55 who had recovered from COVID-19.

The CDR3 protein is CAISDATSGTDTQYF. CDR3 bases: TGTGCCATCAGTGACGCGACTAGCGGGACAGATACGCAGTATTTT. This sequence joins TRBV10-3 and TRBJ2-3, with 10 bases fitting TRBD2. The CDR3 spans 15 residues. Germline assignment: CDR1 ENHRY and CDR2 SYGVKD. Germline trimming cut 3 bases from V and 3 bases from J; bases unmatched to any gene: 3.

V is TRBV9 and J is TRBJ1-1; D unclear. Germline V gives CDR1 SGDLS, CDR2 YYNGEE. Trimming left V 5 bases short and J 3 bases short, with 14 bases between. This CDR3 has 14 residues. Here the CDR3 reads CASSMTPEDTEAFF. In DNA, the CDR3 is TGTGCCAGCAGTATGACTCCCGAGGACACTGAAGCTTTCTTT.